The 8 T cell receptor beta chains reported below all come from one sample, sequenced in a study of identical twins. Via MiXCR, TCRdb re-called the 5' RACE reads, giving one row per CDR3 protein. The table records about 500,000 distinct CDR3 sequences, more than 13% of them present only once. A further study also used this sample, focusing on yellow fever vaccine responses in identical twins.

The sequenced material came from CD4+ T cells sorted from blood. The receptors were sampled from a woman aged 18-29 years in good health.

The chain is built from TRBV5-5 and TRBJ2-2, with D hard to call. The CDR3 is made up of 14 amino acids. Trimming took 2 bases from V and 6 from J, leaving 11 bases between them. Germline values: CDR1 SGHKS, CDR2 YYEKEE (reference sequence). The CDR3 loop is CASSFTLGSGELFF. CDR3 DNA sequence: TGTGCCAGCAGCTTTACACTTGGTTCCGGGGAGCTGTTTTTT.

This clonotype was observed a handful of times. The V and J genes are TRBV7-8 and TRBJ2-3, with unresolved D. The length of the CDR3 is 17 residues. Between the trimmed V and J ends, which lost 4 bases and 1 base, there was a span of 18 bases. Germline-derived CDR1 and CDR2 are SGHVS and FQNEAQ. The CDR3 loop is CASSSTTWAARTDTQYF. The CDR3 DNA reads TGTGCCAGCAGCTCGACCACCTGGGCAGCCCGCACAGATACGCAGTATTTT.

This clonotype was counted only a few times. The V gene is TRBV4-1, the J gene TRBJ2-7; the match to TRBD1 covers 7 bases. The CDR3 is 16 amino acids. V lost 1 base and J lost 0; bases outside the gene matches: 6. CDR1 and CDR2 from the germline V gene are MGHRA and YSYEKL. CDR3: CASSQGRQGNSYEQYF. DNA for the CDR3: TGCGCCAGCAGCCAAGGGAGACAGGGCAACTCCTACGAGCAGTACTTC.

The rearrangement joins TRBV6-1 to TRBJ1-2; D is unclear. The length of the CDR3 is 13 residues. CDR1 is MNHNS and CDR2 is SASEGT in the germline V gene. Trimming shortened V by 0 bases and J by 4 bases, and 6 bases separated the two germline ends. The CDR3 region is CASSEAPGYGYTF. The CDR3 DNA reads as TGTGCCAGCAGTGAAGCGCCTGGCTATGGCTACACCTTC.

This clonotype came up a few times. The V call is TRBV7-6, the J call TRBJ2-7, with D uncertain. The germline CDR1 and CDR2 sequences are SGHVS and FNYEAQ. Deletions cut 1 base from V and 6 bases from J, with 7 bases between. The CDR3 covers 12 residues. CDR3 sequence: CASSLVLGEQYF. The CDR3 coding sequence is TGTGCCAGCAGCTTAGTCCTGGGCGAGCAGTACTTC.

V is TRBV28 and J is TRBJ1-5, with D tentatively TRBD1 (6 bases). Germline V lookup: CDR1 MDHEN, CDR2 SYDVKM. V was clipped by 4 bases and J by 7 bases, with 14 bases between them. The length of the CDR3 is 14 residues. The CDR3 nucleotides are TGTGCCAGCAGTTCAGCAGGGGTGGGACAGCCCCAGCATTTT. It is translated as CASSSAGVGQPQHF.

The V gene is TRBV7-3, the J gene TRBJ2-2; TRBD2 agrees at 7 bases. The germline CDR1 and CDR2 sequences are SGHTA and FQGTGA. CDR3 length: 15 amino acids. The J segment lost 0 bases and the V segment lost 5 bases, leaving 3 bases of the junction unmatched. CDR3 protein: CASSTGTTNTGELFF. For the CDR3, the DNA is TGTGCCAGCAGCACCGGGACTACGAACACCGGGGAGCTGTTTTTT.

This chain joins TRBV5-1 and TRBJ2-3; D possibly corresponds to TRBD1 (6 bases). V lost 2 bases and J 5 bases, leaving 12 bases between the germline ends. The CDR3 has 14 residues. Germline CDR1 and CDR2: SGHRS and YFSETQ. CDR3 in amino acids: CASSLVQGQDTQYF. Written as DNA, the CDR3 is TGCGCCAGCAGCTTAGTTCAGGGACAAGATACGCAGTATTTT.